The 3 T cell receptor beta chains below were found in one sample sequenced in a study of shared clonotypes between healthy human individuals (dated by TCRdb to about 2020). The library was made by the immunoSEQ multiplex PCR assay. The immuneACCESS repertoire file appears here via TCRdb, limited to in-frame rearrangements. These files lack a portion of the clones; in checked studies, under half of the deficit traces to unresolved V genes, and the cause of the others is not known. For this sample the table gives around 700,000 clones, of which about 74% were detected only once. The ten most abundant clones make up more than 1.5% of the sample. The sequenced material came from memory CD4+ T cells sorted from blood. This sample's cell subset or site label indicates: CD45RA-negative fraction. These receptors were taken from a woman under 40 in good health.

The rearrangement uses TRBV25-1 and TRBJ2-3; TRBD2 might be the D (5 bases). The V gene's germline CDR1 is MGHDK and CDR2 SYGVNS. V was shortened by 6 bases and J by 6 bases, with 7 bases between the two germline ends. The length of the CDR3 is 11 residues. CDR3 nucleotides: TGTGCCAGCAGACGAGGGGATACGCAGTATTTT. Protein product: CASRRGDTQYF.

This chain uses TRBV2 with TRBJ2-1, with 10 nucleotides matching TRBD2. CDR1 SNHLY and CDR2 FYNNEI come from the germline V gene. V lost 6 bases to trimming and J lost 8 bases; unmatched junction nucleotides: 10. This CDR3 spans 15 amino acids. CDR3 loop: CASRSLAGVGHEQFF. DNA of the CDR3: TGTGCCAGCAGGTCGCTAGCGGGAGTGGGCCATGAGCAGTTCTTC.

V gene TRBV10-3 combines with J gene TRBJ1-2, with D possibly being TRBD1 (6 bases). Germline V gene lookup returns CDR1 ENHRY and CDR2 SYGVKD. This CDR3 is built from 13 residues. V was cut by 4 bases and J by 6 bases, with 12 bases left in between. DNA of the CDR3: TGTGCCATCAGTGGACAGGACGTAGATGGCTACACCTTC. Its protein is CAISGQDVDGYTF.